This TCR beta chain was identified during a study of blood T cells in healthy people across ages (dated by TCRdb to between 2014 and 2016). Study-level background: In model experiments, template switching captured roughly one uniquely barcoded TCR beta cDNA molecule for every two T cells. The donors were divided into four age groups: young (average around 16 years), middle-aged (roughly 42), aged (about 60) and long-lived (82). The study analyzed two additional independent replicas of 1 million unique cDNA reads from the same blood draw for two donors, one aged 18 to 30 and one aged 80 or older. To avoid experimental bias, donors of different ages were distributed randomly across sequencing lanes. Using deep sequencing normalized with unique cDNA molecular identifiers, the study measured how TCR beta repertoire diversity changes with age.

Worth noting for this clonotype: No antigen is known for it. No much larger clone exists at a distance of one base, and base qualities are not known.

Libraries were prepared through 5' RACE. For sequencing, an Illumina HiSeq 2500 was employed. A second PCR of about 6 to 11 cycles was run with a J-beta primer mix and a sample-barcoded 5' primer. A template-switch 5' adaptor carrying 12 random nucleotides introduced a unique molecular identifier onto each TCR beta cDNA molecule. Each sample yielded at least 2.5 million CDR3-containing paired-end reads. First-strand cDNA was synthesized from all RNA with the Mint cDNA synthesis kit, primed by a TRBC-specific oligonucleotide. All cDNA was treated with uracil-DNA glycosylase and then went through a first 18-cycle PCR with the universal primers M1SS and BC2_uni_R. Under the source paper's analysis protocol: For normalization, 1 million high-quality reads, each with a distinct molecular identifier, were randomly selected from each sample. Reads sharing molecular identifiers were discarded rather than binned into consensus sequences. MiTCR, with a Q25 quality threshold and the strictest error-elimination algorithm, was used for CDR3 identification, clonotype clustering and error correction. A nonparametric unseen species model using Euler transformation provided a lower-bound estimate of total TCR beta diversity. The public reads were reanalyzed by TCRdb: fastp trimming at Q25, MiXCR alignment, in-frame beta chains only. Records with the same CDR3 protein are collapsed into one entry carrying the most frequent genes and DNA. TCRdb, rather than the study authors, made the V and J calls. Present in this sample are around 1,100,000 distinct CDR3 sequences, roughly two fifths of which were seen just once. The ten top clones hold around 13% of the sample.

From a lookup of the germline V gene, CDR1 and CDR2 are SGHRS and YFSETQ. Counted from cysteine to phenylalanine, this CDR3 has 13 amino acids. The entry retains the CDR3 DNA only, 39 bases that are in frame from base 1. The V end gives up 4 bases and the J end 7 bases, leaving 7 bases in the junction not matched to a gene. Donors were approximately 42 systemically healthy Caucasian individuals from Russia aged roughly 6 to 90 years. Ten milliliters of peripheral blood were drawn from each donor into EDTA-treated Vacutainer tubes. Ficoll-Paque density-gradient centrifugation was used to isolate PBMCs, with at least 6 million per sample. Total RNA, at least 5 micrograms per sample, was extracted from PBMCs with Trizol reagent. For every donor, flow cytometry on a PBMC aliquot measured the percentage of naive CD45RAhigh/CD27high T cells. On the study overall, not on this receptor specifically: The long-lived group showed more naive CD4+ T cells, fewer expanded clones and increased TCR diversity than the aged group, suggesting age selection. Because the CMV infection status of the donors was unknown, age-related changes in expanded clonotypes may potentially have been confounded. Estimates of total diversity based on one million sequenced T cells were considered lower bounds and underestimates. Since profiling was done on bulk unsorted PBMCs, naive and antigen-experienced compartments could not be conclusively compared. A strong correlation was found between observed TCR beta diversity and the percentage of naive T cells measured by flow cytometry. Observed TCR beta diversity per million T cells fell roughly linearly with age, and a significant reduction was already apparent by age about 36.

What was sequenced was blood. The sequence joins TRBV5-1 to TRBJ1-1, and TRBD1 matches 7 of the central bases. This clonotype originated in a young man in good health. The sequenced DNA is TGCGCCAGCAGCCCGTCACAGGGGCTTGAAGCTTTCTTT. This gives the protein CASSPSQGLEAFF.